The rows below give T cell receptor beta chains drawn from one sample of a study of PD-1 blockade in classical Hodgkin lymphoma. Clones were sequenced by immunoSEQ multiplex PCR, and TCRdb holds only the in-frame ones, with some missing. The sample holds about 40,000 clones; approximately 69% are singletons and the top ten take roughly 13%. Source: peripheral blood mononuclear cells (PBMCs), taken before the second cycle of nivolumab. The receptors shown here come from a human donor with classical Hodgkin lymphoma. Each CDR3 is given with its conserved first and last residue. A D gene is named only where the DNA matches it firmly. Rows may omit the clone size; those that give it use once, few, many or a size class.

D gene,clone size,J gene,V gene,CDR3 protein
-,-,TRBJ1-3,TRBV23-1,CASSHTKYSGNTIYF
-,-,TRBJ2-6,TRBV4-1,CASSQEPGASGANVLTF
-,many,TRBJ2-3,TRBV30,CAWRRVGTDTQYF
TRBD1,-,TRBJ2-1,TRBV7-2,CASSSLDRVEQFF
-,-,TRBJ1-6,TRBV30,CAWKGQGDSPLHF
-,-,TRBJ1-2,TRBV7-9,CASSYDLGQGAMNRYTF
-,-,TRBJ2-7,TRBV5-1,CASSPYINAGYEQYF
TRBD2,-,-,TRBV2,CASSQDVASGRIKYEQYF
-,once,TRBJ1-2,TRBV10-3,CAIRDMGASYGYTF
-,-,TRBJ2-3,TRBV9,CASSVHSGSTDTQYF
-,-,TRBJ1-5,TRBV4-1,CASSQVGRGERSPQHF
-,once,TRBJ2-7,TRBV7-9,CASSSTKGGGNYEQYF
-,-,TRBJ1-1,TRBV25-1,CASSELTEAFF
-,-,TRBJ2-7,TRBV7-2,CASSSNRASYEQYF
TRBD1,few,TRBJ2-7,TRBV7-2,CASSPRQGGYEQYF
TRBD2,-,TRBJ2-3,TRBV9,CASTQAGRTTDTQYF
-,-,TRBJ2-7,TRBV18,CASSAGHGTGEQYF
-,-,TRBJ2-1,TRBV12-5,CASGLGSGMREQFF
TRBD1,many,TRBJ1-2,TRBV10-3,CAIRGQGQGTGYTF
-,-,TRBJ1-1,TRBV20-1,CSLSGTEAFF
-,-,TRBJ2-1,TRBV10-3,CAIQGGYYNEQFF
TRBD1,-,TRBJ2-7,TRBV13,CASSLGTGYEQYF
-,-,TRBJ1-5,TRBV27,CASSPIGSSNQPQHF
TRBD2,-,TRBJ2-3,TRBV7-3,CASSWASGGLFTQYF
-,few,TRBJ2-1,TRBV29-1,CSVEWGDRPNEQFF
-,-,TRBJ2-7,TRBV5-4,CASSPRDTSYEQYF
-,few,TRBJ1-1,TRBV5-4,CASRRGGMNTEAFF
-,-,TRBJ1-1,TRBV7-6,CASSLAVRPNTEAFF
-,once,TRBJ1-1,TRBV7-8,CASSSGDAGTMNTEAFF
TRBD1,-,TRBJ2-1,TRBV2,CASSVVGQGAFEQFF
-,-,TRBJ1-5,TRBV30,CAWSVDRYQPQHF
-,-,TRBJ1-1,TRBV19,CASSIGLGRLNTEAFF
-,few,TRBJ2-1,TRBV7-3,CASSSEGIEQFF
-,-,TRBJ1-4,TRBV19,CASSMGGGANEKLFF
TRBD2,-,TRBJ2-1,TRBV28,CASSLRGGRSYNEQFF
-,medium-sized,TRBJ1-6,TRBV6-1,CASSDPGLNSPLHF
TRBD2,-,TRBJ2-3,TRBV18,CASSAGLASTDTQYF
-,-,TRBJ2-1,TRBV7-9,CASSLRGAEQFF
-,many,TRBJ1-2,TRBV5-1,CASSGQSPSYGYTF
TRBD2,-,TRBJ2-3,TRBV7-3,CASSLGRPGLAGGPYTDTQYF
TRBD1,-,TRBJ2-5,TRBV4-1,CASSQPGQGKETQYF
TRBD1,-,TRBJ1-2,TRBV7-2,CASSSGQGYGYTF
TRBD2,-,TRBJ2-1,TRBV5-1,CASSLVGTSGAHEQFF
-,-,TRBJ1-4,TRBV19,CASRAGPTNEKLFF
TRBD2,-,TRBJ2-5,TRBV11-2,CASSPSPRLAGGQETQYF
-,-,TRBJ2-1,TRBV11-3,CASSLRMWEIPRDGQFF
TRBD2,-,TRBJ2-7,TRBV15,CATRRLAGGPGGYEQYF
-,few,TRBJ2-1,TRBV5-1,CASSLDTSSYNEQFF
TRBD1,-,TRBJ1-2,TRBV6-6,CASNRQGSQGGGYTF
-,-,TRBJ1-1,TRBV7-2,CASSLAQVPFNAEAFF
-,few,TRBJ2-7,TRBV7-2,CASSLFSYEQYF
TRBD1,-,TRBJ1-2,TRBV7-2,CASSLLMTGHGYTF
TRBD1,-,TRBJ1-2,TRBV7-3,CASSSAPGQGRGGGYTF
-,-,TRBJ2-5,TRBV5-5,CASSSDGETQYF
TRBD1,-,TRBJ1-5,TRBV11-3,CASSLGTGSNQPQHF